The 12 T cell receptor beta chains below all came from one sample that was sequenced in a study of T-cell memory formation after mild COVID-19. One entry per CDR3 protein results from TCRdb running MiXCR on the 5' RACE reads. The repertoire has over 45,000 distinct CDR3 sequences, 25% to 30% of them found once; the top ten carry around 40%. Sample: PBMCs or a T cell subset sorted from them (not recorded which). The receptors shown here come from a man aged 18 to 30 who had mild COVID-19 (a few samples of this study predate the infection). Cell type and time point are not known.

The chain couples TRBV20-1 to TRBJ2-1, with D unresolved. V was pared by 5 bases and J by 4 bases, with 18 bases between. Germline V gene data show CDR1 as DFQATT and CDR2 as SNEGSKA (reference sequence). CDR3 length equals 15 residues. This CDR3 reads CSAGSDRWAYNEQFF. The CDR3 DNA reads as TGCAGTGCTGGGTCCGACCGATGGGCGTACAATGAGCAGTTCTTC.

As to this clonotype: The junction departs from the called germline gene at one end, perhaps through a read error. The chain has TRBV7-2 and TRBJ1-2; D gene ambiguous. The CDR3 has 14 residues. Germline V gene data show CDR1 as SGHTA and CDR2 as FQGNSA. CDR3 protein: CDSSSAPGNYGYTF. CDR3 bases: TGTGACAGCAGTTCCGCCCCGGGCAACTATGGCTACACCTTC.

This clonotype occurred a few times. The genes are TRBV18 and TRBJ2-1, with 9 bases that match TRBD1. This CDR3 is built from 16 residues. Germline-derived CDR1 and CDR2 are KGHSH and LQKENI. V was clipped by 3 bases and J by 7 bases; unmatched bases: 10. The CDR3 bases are TGTGCCAGCTCACCTGTACAGGGGGCTTTTAGGAATGAGCAGTTCTTC. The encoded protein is CASSPVQGAFRNEQFF. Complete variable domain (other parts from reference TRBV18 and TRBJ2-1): NAGVMQNPRHLVRRRGQEARLRCSPMKGHSHVYWYRQLPEEGLKFMVYLQKENIIDESGMPKERFSAEFPKEGPSILRIQQVVRGDSAAYFCASSPVQGAFRNEQFFGPGTRLTVL.

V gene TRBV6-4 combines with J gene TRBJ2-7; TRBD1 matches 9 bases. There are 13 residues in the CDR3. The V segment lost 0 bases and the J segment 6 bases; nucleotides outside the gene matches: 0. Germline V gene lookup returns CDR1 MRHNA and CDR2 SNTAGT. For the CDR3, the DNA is TGTGCCAGCAGTGACTCGGACAGGGGCGAGCAGTACTTC. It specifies CASSDSDRGEQYF.

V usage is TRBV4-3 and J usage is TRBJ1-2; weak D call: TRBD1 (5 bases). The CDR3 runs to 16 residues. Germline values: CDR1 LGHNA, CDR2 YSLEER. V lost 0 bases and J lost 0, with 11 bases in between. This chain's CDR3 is CASSQDWGGSNYGYTF. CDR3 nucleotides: TGCGCCAGCAGCCAAGATTGGGGCGGATCTAACTATGGCTACACCTTC.

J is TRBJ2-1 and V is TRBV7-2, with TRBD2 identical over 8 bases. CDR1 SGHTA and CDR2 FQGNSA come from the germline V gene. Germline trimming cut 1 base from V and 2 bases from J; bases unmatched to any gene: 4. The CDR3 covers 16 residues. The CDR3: CASSLDDGGAYNEQFF. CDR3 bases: TGTGCCAGCAGCTTAGACGACGGGGGGGCCTACAATGAGCAGTTCTTC. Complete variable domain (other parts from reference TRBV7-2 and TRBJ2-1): GAGVSQSPSNKVTEKGKDVELRCDPISGHTALYWYRQSLGQGLEFLIYFQGNSAPDKSGLPSDRFSAERTGGSVSTLTIQRTQQEDSAVYLCASSLDDGGAYNEQFFGPGTRLTVL.

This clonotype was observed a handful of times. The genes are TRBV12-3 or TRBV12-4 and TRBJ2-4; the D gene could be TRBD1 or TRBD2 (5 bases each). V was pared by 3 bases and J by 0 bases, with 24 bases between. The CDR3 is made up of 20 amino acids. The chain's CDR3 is CASSLWLGRDQTLAKNIQYF. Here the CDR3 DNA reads TGTGCCAGCAGTTTGTGGTTGGGACGGGATCAGACCCTAGCCAAAAACATTCAGTACTTC.

The CDR3 nucleotides read TGTGCCAGCAGCCCTATGACGGATACGGGCGGGGAGCTGTTTTTT. Its translation: CASSPMTDTGGELFF. The V and J genes are TRBV7-6 and TRBJ2-2; D gene unclear. This CDR3 region has 15 residues. Germline CDR1 SGHVS, CDR2 FNYEAQ. V was trimmed by 5 bases and J by 7 bases, leaving 17 bases between them.

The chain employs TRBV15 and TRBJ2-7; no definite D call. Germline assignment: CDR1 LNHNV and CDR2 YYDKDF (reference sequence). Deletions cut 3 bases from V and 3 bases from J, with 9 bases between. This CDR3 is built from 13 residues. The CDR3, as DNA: TGTGCCACCAGCAGGAGATCATACTACGAGCAGTACTTC. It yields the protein CATSRRSYYEQYF.

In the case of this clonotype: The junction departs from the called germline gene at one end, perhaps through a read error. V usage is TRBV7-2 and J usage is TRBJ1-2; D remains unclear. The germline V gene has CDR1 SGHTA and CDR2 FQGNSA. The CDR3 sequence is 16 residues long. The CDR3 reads CDSSLGSPGSNYGYTF. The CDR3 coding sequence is TGTGACAGCAGCTTAGGATCCCCGGGATCTAACTATGGCTACACCTTC.

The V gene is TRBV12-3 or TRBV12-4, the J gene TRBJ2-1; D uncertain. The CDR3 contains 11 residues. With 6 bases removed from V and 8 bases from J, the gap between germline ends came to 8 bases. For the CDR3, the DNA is TGTGCCAGCAGGACCTGGGATGAGCAGTTCTTC. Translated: CASRTWDEQFF.

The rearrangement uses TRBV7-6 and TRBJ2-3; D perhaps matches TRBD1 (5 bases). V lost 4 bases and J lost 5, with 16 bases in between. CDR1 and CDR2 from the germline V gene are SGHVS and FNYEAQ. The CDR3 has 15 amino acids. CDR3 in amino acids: CASSSSPDRVDTQYF. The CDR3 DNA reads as TGTGCCAGCAGCTCCAGTCCTGACAGAGTAGATACGCAGTATTTT.